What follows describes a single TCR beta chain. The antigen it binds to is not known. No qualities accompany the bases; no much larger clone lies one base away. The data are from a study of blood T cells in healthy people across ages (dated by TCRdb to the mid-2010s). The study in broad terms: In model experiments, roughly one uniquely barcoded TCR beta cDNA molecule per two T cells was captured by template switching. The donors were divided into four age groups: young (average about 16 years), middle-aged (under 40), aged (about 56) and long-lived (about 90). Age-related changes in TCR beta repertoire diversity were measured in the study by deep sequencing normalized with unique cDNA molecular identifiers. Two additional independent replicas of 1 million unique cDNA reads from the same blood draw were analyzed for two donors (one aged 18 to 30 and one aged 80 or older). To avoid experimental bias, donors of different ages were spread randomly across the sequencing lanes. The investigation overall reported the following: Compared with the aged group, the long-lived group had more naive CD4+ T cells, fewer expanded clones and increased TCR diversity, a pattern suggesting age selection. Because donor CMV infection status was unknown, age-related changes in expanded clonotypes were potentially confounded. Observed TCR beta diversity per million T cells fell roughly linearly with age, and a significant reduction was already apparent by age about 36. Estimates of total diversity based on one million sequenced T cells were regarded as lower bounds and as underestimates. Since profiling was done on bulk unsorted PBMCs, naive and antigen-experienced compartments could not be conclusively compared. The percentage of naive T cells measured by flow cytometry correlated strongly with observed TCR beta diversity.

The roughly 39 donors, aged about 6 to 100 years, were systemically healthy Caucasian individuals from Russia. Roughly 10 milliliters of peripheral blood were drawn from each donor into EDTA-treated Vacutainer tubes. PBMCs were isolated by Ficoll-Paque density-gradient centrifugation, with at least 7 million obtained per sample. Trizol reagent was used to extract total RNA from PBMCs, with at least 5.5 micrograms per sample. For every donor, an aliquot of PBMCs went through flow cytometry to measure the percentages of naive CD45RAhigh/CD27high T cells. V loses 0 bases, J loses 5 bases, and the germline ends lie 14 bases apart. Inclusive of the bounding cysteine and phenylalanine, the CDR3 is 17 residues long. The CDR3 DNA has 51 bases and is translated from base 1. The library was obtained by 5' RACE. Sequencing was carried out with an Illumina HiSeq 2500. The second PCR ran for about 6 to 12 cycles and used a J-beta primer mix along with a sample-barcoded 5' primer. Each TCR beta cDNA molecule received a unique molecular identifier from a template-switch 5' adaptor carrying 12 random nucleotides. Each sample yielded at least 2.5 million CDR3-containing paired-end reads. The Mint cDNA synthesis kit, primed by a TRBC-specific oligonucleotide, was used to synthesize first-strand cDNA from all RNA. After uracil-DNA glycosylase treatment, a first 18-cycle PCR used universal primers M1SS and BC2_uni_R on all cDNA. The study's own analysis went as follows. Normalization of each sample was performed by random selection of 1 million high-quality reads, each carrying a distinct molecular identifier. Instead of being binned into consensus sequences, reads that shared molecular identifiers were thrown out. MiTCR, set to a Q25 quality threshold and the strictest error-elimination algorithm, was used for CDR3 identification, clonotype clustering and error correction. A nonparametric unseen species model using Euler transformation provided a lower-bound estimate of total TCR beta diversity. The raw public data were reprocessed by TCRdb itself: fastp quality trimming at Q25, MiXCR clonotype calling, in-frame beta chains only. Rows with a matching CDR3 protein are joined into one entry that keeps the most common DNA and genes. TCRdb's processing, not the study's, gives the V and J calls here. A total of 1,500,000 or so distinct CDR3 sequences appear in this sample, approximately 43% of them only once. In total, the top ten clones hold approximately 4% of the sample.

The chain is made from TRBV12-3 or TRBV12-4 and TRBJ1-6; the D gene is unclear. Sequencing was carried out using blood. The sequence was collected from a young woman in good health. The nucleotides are TGTGCCAGCAGTTTAGCCGCAGCTAGGGCGCATAATTCACCCCTCCACTTT. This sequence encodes CASSLAAARAHNSPLHF.